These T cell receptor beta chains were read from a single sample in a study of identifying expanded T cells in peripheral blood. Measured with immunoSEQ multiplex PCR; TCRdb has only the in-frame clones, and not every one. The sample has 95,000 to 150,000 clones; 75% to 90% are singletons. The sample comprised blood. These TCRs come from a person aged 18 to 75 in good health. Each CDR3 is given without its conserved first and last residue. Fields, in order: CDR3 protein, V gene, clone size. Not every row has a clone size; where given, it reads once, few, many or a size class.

CDR3 protein: ASSQAYRGSYEQY
V gene: TRBV7-9
clone size: few

CDR3 protein: ASSLMTGGLGNQPQH
V gene: TRBV7-2
clone size: .

CDR3 protein: ASSLQGTRGYT
V gene: TRBV11-2
clone size: .

CDR3 protein: ASSLDRDTEAF
V gene: TRBV18
clone size: .

CDR3 protein: SVTGGGGYT
V gene: TRBV29-1
clone size: once

CDR3 protein: SVVRTVSNTEAF
V gene: TRBV29-1
clone size: .

CDR3 protein: ASSSSVTGRDEQY
V gene: TRBV9
clone size: .

CDR3 protein: ASSLNSNQPQH
V gene: TRBV13
clone size: .

CDR3 protein: ASSLGTDTGGVF
V gene: TRBV11-2
clone size: .

CDR3 protein: ASMSKGFGEQF
V gene: TRBV6-1
clone size: .

CDR3 protein: ASFGVGNTIY
V gene: TRBV2
clone size: .

CDR3 protein: ASSLGYPGATGELF
V gene: TRBV7-9
clone size: .

CDR3 protein: ASTTGGGREKLF
V gene: TRBV5-6
clone size: .